This T cell receptor beta chain came from a study of T cells in Graves' hyperthyroidism and ophthalmopathy. Germline loops: CDR1 SGDLS, CDR2 YYNGEE. The V end lost 2 bases, the J end lost 2 bases, and 11 bases lay between the germline ends. This CDR3 has 14 amino acids. This clonotype was observed at least ten times. Amplification targeted TCR beta CDR3 regions from RNA transcripts. The TCR CDR3 was amplified in a first-round RT-PCR using the HTBI primer set. MiXCR, run by TCRdb on the multiplex PCR reads, gives a single entry per CDR3 protein. The data show hundreds of thousands of distinct CDR3 sequences, around 46% seen once.

The chain uses TRBV9 and TRBJ2-7, with D possibly called TRBD1 or TRBD2 (5 bases each). Sequencing was carried out using peripheral blood or thyroid tissue (not recorded which). This receptor was obtained from a woman aged 18-29 years with Graves' hyperthyroidism. CDR3: CASSVGTGTYEQYF. The CDR3, as DNA: TGTGCCAGCAGCGTCGGGACGGGGACCTACGAGCAGTACTTC.